This T cell receptor (beta chain) was found in a study of T cells expressing NK-cell markers. Using the 5' RACE reads, TCRdb records one entry per CDR3 protein without DNA. The sample table includes 250,000 to 300,000 distinct CDR3 sequences. The source material was blood T cells: a sorted CD56 or NKG2C T cell subset, CD4+ or CD8+ T cells, or bulk PBMC T cells (not recorded which). The TCR was taken from a man aged 18-30 years in good health.

The CDR3 here is CASSPGAEGYEQYF. V usage is TRBV18 and J usage is TRBJ2-7. Germline lookup yields CDR1 KGHSH and CDR2 LQKENI. This CDR3 is built from 14 residues.